The 6 T cell receptor beta chains presented below share a single source sample, sequenced in a study of T cell repertoires in cytomegalovirus infection. TCRdb re-called the reads through MiXCR, storing one row per CDR3 protein. The sample lists 700,000 to 950,000 distinct CDR3 sequences, 30% to 35% seen once, with around 11% in the top ten. These receptors are not linked to any known antigen. The sample consisted of cultured CD8+ T cells from PBMCs, taken from culture after CMV antigen stimulation. These receptors came from a human donor in good health (CMV status not recorded). Some clones in this sample may be carry-over from other donors' samples.

This clonotype was detected a few times. J is TRBJ2-1 and V is TRBV28; TRBD2 matches at 7 bases. The CDR3 extends over 16 amino acids. With V trimmed by 3 bases and J by 5 bases, 10 bases remained unmatched. Per the germline V gene, CDR1 is MDHEN and CDR2 is SYDVKM. CDR3 bases: TGTGCCAGCAGTTTTCGTTCGGGGACTATTAACAATGAGCAGTTCTTC. It is translated as CASSFRSGTINNEQFF.

The V gene is TRBV19, the J gene TRBJ1-1; D is uncertain. Per germline, CDR1 LNHDA and CDR2 SQIVND (reference sequence). Trimming left V 3 bases short and J 0 bases short, with 8 bases between. The CDR3 length is 14 residues. CDR3 coding DNA: TGTGCCAGTAGTATTAACAGCCTGAACACTGAAGCTTTCTTT. It encodes CASSINSLNTEAFF. The entire variable domain, with the rest obtained from reference TRBV19 and TRBJ1-1, is as follows: DGGITQSPKYLFRKEGQNVTLSCEQNLNHDAMYWYRQDPGQGLRLIYYSQIVNDFQKGDIAEGYSVSREKKESFPLTVTSAQKNPTAFYLCASSINSLNTEAFFGQGTRLTVV.

V is TRBV25-1 and J is TRBJ1-1; TRBD1 might be the D (5 bases). Germline CDR1 MGHDK, CDR2 SYGVNS. V lost 4 bases and J 1 base, leaving 10 bases between the germline ends. This CDR3 region has 14 residues. CDR3 nucleotides: TGTGCCAGCAGTGGGGACGGAAGGAACACTGAAGCTTTCTTT. Translating gives CASSGDGRNTEAFF.

The genes are TRBV7-9 and TRBJ2-1; TRBD1 might be the D (6 bases). The CDR3 is made up of 14 amino acids. Per germline, CDR1 SEHNR and CDR2 FQNEAQ (reference sequence). With 2 bases removed from V and 7 bases from J, the gap between germline ends came to 12 bases. CDR3 DNA sequence: TGTGCCAGCAGCTTAAATGCAGGGGAGAATGAGCAGTTCTTC. Translating gives CASSLNAGENEQFF.

J is TRBJ1-3 and V is TRBV2; D gene ambiguous. Trimming left V 1 base short and J 6 bases short, with 13 bases between. CDR1 and CDR2 from the germline V gene are SNHLY and FYNNEI. There are 15 residues in the CDR3. CDR3 coding DNA: TGTGCCAGCAGTGAAGGCCCAGAGGTCGTAAACACCATATATTTT. It encodes CASSEGPEVVNTIYF.

This clonotype turned up a few times. The rearrangement uses TRBV11-2 and TRBJ2-7; 8 bases agree with TRBD1. CDR1 is SGHAT, CDR2 FQNNGV, per germline. Trimming took 5 bases from V and 6 from J; bases not matched to a gene: 9. The CDR3 contains 14 residues. CDR3 in amino acids: CASSRWTGQGEQYF. The CDR3 bases are TGTGCCAGCAGCCGATGGACAGGGCAAGGCGAGCAGTACTTC. Supplemented by reference TRBV11-2 and TRBJ2-7, the full variable domain reads EAGVAQSPRYKIIEKRQSVAFWCNPISGHATLYWYQQILGQGPKLLIQFQNNGVVDDSQLPKDRFSAERLKGVDSTLKIQPAKLEDSAVYLCASSRWTGQGEQYFGPGTRLTVT.